This TCR beta chain appears in the sequencing data of a study of blood T cell repertoires in COVID-19. Study-wide context: Whether acute or convalescent, the COVID-19 samples came from the United States, Italy and Spain.

TCRdb's copy holds only in-frame clones and misses some; the assay was immunoSEQ multiplex PCR. The sample has some 200,000 clones; 86% are singletons. Assignment of participants to cohorts was predicated upon participant-reported clinical history. The source material was PBMCs or T cells enriched from blood (not recorded which). This sequence originates from a woman aged 45-59 years in a cohort exposed to, infected with or recovered from COVID-19 (not recorded which).

This CDR3 is CASSLARTSGGGAGNEQFF. CDR3 sequence (DNA): TGTGCCAGCAGCTTAGCCCGGACTAGCGGGGGGGGAGCCGGCAATGAGCAGTTCTTC. This chain connects TRBV7-2 to TRBJ2-1, with 15 positions matching TRBD2. The CDR3 is 19 amino acids. V lost 0 bases to trimming and J lost 6 bases; unmatched junction nucleotides: 9. Germline V gene sequence: CDR1 SGHTA, CDR2 FQGNSA.